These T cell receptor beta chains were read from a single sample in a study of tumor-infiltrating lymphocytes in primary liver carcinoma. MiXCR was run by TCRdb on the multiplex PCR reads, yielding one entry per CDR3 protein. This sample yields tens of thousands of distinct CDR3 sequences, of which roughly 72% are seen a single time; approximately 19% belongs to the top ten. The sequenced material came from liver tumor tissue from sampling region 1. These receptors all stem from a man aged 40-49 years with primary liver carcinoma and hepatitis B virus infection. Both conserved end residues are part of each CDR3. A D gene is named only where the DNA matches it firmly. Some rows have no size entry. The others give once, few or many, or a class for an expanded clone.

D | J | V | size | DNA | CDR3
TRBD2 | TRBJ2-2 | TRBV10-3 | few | TGTGCCATCATTGAGTCACCTAGCGGGAGCACCAGGGAGCTGTTTTTT | CAIIESPSGSTRELFF
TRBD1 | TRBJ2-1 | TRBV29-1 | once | TGCAGCACAGGGGTTGCGGTTGAGCAGTTCTTC | CSTGVAVEQFF
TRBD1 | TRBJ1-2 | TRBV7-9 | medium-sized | TGTGCCAGCAGCCGCGACAGGGGGTTGGTTGGCTACACCTTC | CASSRDRGLVGYTF
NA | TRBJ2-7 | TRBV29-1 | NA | TGCAGCGTTGGAAAGGACACCCGGTCCGAGCACTACTTC | CSVGKDTRSEHYF
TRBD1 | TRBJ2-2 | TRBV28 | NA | TGTGTCAGCAGATCCGGACAGGGAGATACCGGGGAGCTGTTTTTT | CVSRSGQGDTGELFF
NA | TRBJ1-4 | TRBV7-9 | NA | TGTGCCAGCAGCTCGACAAGGGCTAAAAAACTGTTTTTT | CASSSTRAKKLFF
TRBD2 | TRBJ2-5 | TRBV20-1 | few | TGCAGTGCATCGCTAGCGGGAGTTGAGACCCAGTACTTC | CSASLAGVETQYF
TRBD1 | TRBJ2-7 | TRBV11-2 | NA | TGTGCCAGCGCCCGGGACAGGGGTTTCTACGAGCAGTACTTC | CASARDRGFYEQYF
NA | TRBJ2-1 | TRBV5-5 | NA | TGTGCCAGCAGCTTGGTCCCTAGTAAGCCAAATGAGCAGCTCTTC | CASSLVPSKPNEQLF
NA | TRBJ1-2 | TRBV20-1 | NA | TGCAGTACCATACACTATGGCTACACCTTC | CSTIHYGYTF
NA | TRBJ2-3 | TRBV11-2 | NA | TGTGCCGGCAGCTTAGGAGTCCCGGCCACAGATATGCAGTATTTT | CAGSLGVPATDMQYF
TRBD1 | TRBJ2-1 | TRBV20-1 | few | TGCAGTGGACAGGGAAGCTACAATGAGCAGTTCTTC | CSGQGSYNEQFF
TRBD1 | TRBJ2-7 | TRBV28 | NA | TGTGCCAGCACCACGCAGGGGGAAGTCTATGAGCAGTACTTC | CASTTQGEVYEQYF
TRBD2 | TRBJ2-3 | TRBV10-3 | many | TGTGCCATCGGAGGGGGGCGGGAGGCCGATACGCAGTATTTT | CAIGGGREADTQYF
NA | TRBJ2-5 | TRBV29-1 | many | TGCAGCGTGGCCTCTTGGGACAAAACCGGGGAGACCCAGTACTTC | CSVASWDKTGETQYF
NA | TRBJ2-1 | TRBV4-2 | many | TGTGCCAGCAGCCAAGTGGGCCCGGGGGCCTACAATGAGCAGTTCTTC | CASSQVGPGAYNEQFF
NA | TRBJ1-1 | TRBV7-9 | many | TGTGCCAGCAGTCAACCGGGACTGCCGAACACTGAAGCTTTCTTT | CASSQPGLPNTEAFF
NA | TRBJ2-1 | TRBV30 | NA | TGTGCCTGGGGTGCGAATCTGGGCAGGGGCTTCTTC | CAWGANLGRGFF
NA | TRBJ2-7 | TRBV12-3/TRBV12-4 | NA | TGTGCCAGCAGTTTATTTTCTTATGAGCGGTACTTC | CASSLFSYERYF
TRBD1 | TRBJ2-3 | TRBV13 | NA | TGTGCCAGCACCTTGGGACAGAACTACGAGAGTACGCAGTATTTT | CASTLGQNYESTQYF
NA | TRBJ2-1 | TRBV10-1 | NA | TGCGCCAGCAGTGAATGGGGGAATGAACAAATCTTC | CASSEWGNEQIF
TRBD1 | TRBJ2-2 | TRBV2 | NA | TGTGCCAGCAGTGCGAGGTCAGGGGGCATCGGGGAGCTGTTTTTT | CASSARSGGIGELFF
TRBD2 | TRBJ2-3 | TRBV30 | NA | TGTGTCTGGAACGGGGGGGTGGCGGCAGATACGCAGTATTTT | CVWNGGVAADTQYF
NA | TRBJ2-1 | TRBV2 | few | TGTGCCAGCAGTGGAGCTGAAACAGGTGGTAGTAAGTTCTTC | CASSGAETGGSKFF
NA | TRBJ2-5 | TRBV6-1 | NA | TGTGCCAGCGGGAGACACCTCCAAGAGGCCCAGTACTTC | CASGRHLQEAQYF
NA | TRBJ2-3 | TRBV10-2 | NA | TGCGCCACTTCACTTGGACTTCCGTTGGCGGATACGCAGTATTTT | CATSLGLPLADTQYF
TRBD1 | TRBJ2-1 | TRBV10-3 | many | TGTGCCATCACCCCGGGACAGGGTGCGAATGAGCAGTTCTTC | CAITPGQGANEQFF
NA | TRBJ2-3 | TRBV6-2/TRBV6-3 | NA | TGTGTCAGCAGTCCCTCCTCGACCACCCTCACAGATACGCTGTATTTT | CVSSPSSTTLTDTLYF
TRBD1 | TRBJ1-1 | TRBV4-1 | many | TGCGCCAGCAGCCAGGCCGGGACAGGGCTAATGAACACTGAAGCTTTCTTT | CASSQAGTGLMNTEAFF
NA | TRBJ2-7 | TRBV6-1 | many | TGTGCCAGCAGTGAAACACGAGGGGCGCGAGGGGCCGAGCAGTACTTC | CASSETRGARGAEQYF
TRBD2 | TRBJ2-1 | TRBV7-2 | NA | TGTGCCAGCAGCTTCTGGGCGGGAGAGTTCAATGAGCAGTTCTTC | CASSFWAGEFNEQFF
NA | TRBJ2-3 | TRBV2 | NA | TGTGCCAGCAGTGTAGGGACTTACACGGATATGCAGTATTTT | CASSVGTYTDMQYF
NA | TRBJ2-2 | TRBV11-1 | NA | TGTACCAGTAGCTTAGGTTTACACACCGGGGAACTGTTTTTT | CTSSLGLHTGELFF
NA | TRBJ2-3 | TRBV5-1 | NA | TGCGCCAGCAGCTGGAGAGACAGGAGCATAGATATGCAGTATTTT | CASSWRDRSIDMQYF
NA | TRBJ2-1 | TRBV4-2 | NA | TGTACCAGCAGCGTAACCGGGACTCGCGGGGACAATGAGGAGTTCTTC | CTSSVTGTRGDNEEFF
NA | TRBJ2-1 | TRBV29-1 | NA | TGCAGCGTGTGGCCTCCTTCCAGCCCCTACAATGAACAGTTCTTC | CSVWPPSSPYNEQFF
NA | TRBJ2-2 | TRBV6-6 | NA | TGTGGCAGCAGTTGCACAACAGATAGAAACACCGGGGAGCTGTTTTTT | CGSSCTTDRNTGELFF
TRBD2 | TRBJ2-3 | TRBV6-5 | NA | TGTGCCAGCACCCCGAAAGGGAGAAGGGGAGGGGTCAGCACAGATACGCAGTATTTT | CASTPKGRRGGVSTDTQYF
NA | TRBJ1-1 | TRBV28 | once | TGTGCCAGCAGTTTGTGTTGGGGAAACACTGAAGATTTCTTT | CASSLCWGNTEDFF
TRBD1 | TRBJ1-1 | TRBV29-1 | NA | TGTAGCGTTGGAGCGGGGGACAGGAGCCACCTTGAAGCTTTCTTT | CSVGAGDRSHLEAFF
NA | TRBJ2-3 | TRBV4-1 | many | TGCGCCAGCAGCCCGCGGGGCACAGATACGCAGTATTTT | CASSPRGTDTQYF
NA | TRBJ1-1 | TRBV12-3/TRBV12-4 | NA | TGTGCCAACACCCTTCCCGCACGCGGAACTGAAGCTTTCTTT | CANTLPARGTEAFF
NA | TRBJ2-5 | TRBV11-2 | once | TGTGCCAGCAGGTCAGGGAGTAGCGGCCTGGGGGAGACCCAGTACTTC | CASRSGSSGLGETQYF
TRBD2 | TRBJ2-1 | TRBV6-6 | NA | TGTGCCAGCAGCGATGGACTTGCGGGAGGGCCGATTTACAATGAGCAGTTCTTC | CASSDGLAGGPIYNEQFF
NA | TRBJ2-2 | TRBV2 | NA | TGTACCAGCAGTTACGACACGGTTAACACCGGGGAGCTGTTTTTT | CTSSYDTVNTGELFF
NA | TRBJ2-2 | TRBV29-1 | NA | TGCAGCATTGCGGGACAATGGAATACCGGGGAGCTCTTTTTT | CSIAGQWNTGELFF
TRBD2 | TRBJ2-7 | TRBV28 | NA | TGTACCAGCCTCACCGGGACTAGCGCGAGATACGAGCAGTACTTC | CTSLTGTSARYEQYF
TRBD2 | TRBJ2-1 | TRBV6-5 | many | TGTGCCAGCAGTTACTCGGGGCGGGGGGCCAATGAGCAGTTCTTC | CASSYSGRGANEQFF
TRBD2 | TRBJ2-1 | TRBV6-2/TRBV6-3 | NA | TGTGCCAGCAGTTACTCGGGACTAGCGGGGGTCTACTATGAGCTGTTCTTC | CASSYSGLAGVYYELFF
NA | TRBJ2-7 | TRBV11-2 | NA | TGTGGCAACAACCCAAACGGGGATTCCTACGAGCAGTACTTC | CGNNPNGDSYEQYF
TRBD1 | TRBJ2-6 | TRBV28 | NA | TGTGCCAGCAGTTCACAGGGGGCGGAGGGGGCCAACGTCCTGACTTTC | CASSSQGAEGANVLTF
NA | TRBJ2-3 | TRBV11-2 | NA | TGTGCCTGCAGCATAGAGGGCATAGATACGCAGTATTTT | CACSIEGIDTQYF